These 20 T cell receptor beta chains originate from one sample sequenced in a study of blood T cell repertoires in COVID-19. TCRdb's table, derived via immunoSEQ multiplex PCR, lists solely in-frame clones and lacks some. The sample lists about 76,000 clones; roughly 84% were seen once. Sequencing was carried out using peripheral blood. Receptors originate from a man aged 60 to 69 with COVID-19, enrolled during active disease.

This chain uses TRBV3-1 (or the pseudogene TRBV3-2) with TRBJ1-2; unclear D gene. CDR3 length: 14 amino acids. The germline CDR1 and CDR2 sequences are LGHDT and YNNKEL (reference sequence). Trimming stripped 1 base from V and 2 bases from J, with 8 bases between. This CDR3 is CASSQGYRNYGYTF. DNA of the CDR3: TGTGCCAGCAGCCAAGGTTACAGAAACTATGGCTACACCTTC.

V gene TRBV3-1 (or the pseudogene TRBV3-2) combines with J gene TRBJ2-5, with 14 positions matching TRBD2. Germline V gene data show CDR1 as LGHDT and CDR2 as YNNKEL (reference sequence). Germline trimming cut 1 base from V and 5 bases from J; bases unmatched to any gene: 3. The CDR3 covers 16 residues. The CDR3: CASSQGLAGGRETQYF. In nucleotides, the CDR3 is TGTGCCAGCAGCCAAGGACTAGCGGGAGGGCGGGAGACCCAGTACTTC.

The chain has TRBV5-1 and TRBJ1-2; possible D gene TRBD1, 6 bases. V lost 0 bases and J 6 bases, leaving 15 bases between the germline ends. CDR1 and CDR2 (germline): SGHRS, YFSETQ. This CDR3 spans 15 amino acids. CDR3 sequence (DNA): TGCGCCAGCAGCTTGGTAGGCAGTGGGGGCGATGGCTACACCTTC. It is translated as CASSLVGSGGDGYTF.

This chain links TRBV30 with TRBJ1-6; 11 bases line up with TRBD1. This CDR3 is 14 amino acids long. The germline V gene encodes CDR1 GTSNPN and CDR2 SVGIG (reference sequence). J was trimmed by 10 bases and V by 3 bases; bases with no gene match: 5. CDR3 in DNA: TGTGCCTGGAGCCAGGACAGGGGGCGGTCACCCCTCCACTTT. As protein: CAWSQDRGRSPLHF.

The chain joins TRBV25-1 to TRBJ2-5, with 7 bases identical to TRBD1. Per the germline V gene, CDR1 is MGHDK and CDR2 is SYGVNS. The ends lost 5 bases at V and 5 bases at J; junction bases unmatched: 14. The CDR3 contains 16 residues. Here the CDR3 DNA reads TGTGCCAGCAGTCCGACCACAGGGGCTAGGGTGGAGACCCAGTACTTC. Residues: CASSPTTGARVETQYF.

The chain carries TRBV3-1 (or the pseudogene TRBV3-2) and TRBJ1-1; D unresolved. The CDR3 sequence is 14 residues long. Germline V gene data show CDR1 as LGHDT and CDR2 as YNNKEL (reference sequence). V gave up 1 base and J gave up 5 bases, with 11 bases separating them. This CDR3 is CASSQASYLTEAFF. The CDR3 region has the DNA TGTGCCAGCAGCCAAGCCTCGTACTTGACTGAAGCTTTCTTT.

V and J are TRBV18 and TRBJ1-5, with 7 bases identical to TRBD1. Trimming took 2 bases from V and 3 from J; bases not matched to a gene: 10. This CDR3 is 17 amino acids long. Germline CDR1 is KGHSH and CDR2 is LQKENI. CDR3 in DNA: TGTGCCAGCTCACCAAGGCAGGCAGGGGGTGCCAATCAGCCCCAGCATTTT. It specifies CASSPRQAGGANQPQHF.

DNA of the CDR3: TGTGCCAGCAGTCCCCCTGGGTCGAGGGCGCAGTCCTACGAGCAGTACTTC. This encodes CASSPPGSRAQSYEQYF. This sequence joins TRBV6-6 and TRBJ2-7; TRBD2 might be the D (5 bases). The CDR3 covers 17 residues. The V end lost 5 bases, the J end lost 1 base, and 21 bases lay between the germline ends. The germline V gene has CDR1 MNHNY and CDR2 SVGAGI (reference sequence).

The V call is TRBV10-1, the J call TRBJ1-6; TRBD1 aligns across 9 bases. The CDR3 contains 13 residues. V shed 8 bases, J shed 9 bases, and the junction held 5 bases outside the gene matches. Germline V gene data show CDR1 as WNHNN and CDR2 as SYGVQD (reference sequence). As DNA, the CDR3 is TGCGCCAGCTCCGGGACAGGGCTTTCACCCCTCCACTTT. Translating it yields CASSGTGLSPLHF.

The chain carries TRBV30 and TRBJ1-5; D uncertain. The CDR3 extends over 13 amino acids. With 2 bases removed from V and 3 bases from J, the gap between germline ends came to 8 bases. The germline gives CDR1 GTSNPN, CDR2 SVGIG (reference sequence). The CDR3 DNA sequence: TGTGCCTGGAGTAGACAACACAATCAGCCCCAGCATTTT. Protein product: CAWSRQHNQPQHF.

The chain links TRBV7-2 to TRBJ2-7, with D possibly TRBD2 on 6 matching bases. Germline CDR1 and CDR2: SGHTA and FQGNSA. CDR3 length equals 14 residues. Trimming took off 6 bases at V and 3 bases at J, with 15 bases between the two ends. The CDR3 spells CASSPRVGGYEQYF. Here the CDR3 DNA reads TGTGCCAGCAGTCCCAGGGTCGGGGGCTACGAGCAGTACTTC.

The chain has TRBV30 and TRBJ2-2; a possible D gene is TRBD1 (6 bases). This CDR3 comprises 14 residues. CDR1 and CDR2 from the germline V gene are GTSNPN and SVGIG (reference sequence). The V end was cut by 2 bases, the J end by 5 bases, with 12 bases between. CDR3 coding DNA: TGTGCCTGGAGTCATATGGGGGCGACCGGGGAGCTGTTTTTT. Its translation: CAWSHMGATGELFF.

Worth noting for this clone: The identical CDR3 is also encoded by other nucleotide sequences in the sample. The gene calls are TRBV10-3 and TRBJ1-2; unclear D gene. CDR1 ENHRY and CDR2 SYGVKD come from the germline V gene. The CDR3 spans 14 residues. V lost 3 bases and J lost 4, with 12 bases in between. This CDR3 reads CAISESEEGYGYTF. In DNA, the CDR3 is TGTGCCATCAGTGAATCCGAGGAGGGCTATGGCTACACCTTC.

The chain has TRBV30 and TRBJ1-2, with D perhaps TRBD1 (6 bases). Germline CDR1 and CDR2: GTSNPN and SVGIG (reference sequence). The CDR3 length is 16 residues. V gave up 3 bases and J gave up 0 bases, with 17 bases separating them. The CDR3 protein is CAWSDHGQLTNYGYTF. The CDR3 coding sequence is TGTGCCTGGAGCGATCATGGACAGCTCACTAACTATGGCTACACCTTC.

This rearrangement joins TRBV5-1 to TRBJ2-1; no reliable D call. The CDR3 runs 13 residues. The germline gives CDR1 SGHRS, CDR2 YFSETQ. V dropped 0 bases and J dropped 10 bases, with 11 bases sitting between them. This CDR3 reads CASSLEFFEEQFF. In DNA form, the CDR3 reads TGCGCCAGCAGCTTGGAGTTCTTTGAGGAGCAGTTCTTC.

This clone was picked up a small number of times. The rearrangement uses TRBV9 and TRBJ1-4; D ambiguous. Trimming took 3 bases from V and 1 from J, leaving 10 bases between them. Germline V CDR1 and CDR2: SGDLS, YYNGEE. The CDR3 is 15 amino acids. The CDR3 region is CASSGLGQTNEKLFF. The CDR3 region has the DNA TGTGCCAGCAGCGGACTAGGGCAAACTAATGAAAAACTGTTTTTT.

The rearrangement uses TRBV5-1 and TRBJ2-1, with TRBD2 matching 8 bases. The CDR3 runs to 14 residues. The V and J ends lost 2 bases and 5 bases, in that order; junction bases with no gene match: 3. The germline CDR1 and CDR2 sequences are SGHRS and YFSETQ. The CDR3 loop reads CASSFGTSNNEQFF. The CDR3 region has the DNA TGCGCCAGCAGCTTCGGGACTAGTAACAATGAGCAGTTCTTC.

CDR3 sequence (DNA): TGTGCCAGACAGGGGTTGGAATCACCCCTCCACTTT. This sequence encodes CARQGLESPLHF. This chain joins TRBV2 and TRBJ1-6, with 7 positions matching TRBD1. Germline assignment: CDR1 SNHLY and CDR2 FYNNEI. This CDR3 comprises 12 residues. After removal of 9 bases from V and 10 bases from J, the junction contained 6 bases not matched to a gene.

The rearrangement joins TRBV2 to TRBJ2-7; maybe TRBD1 (6 bases). The CDR3 spans 14 residues. Germline CDR1 and CDR2: SNHLY and FYNNEI. V was trimmed by 6 bases and J by 1 base, leaving 13 bases between them. The CDR3 spells CASSDNRDSYEQYF. CDR3 DNA: TGTGCCAGCAGCGATAACAGGGATTCCTACGAGCAGTACTTC.

V and J are TRBV15 and TRBJ2-5, with 8 bases aligning to TRBD1. Germline CDR1 and CDR2: LNHNV and YYDKDF (reference sequence). The trim removed 1 base at V and 4 bases at J, leaving 8 bases unmatched. The CDR3 has 16 residues. The CDR3 DNA follows: TGTGCCACCAGCAGAGGACGGACAGGGATGTCAGAGACCCAGTACTTC. It encodes CATSRGRTGMSETQYF.